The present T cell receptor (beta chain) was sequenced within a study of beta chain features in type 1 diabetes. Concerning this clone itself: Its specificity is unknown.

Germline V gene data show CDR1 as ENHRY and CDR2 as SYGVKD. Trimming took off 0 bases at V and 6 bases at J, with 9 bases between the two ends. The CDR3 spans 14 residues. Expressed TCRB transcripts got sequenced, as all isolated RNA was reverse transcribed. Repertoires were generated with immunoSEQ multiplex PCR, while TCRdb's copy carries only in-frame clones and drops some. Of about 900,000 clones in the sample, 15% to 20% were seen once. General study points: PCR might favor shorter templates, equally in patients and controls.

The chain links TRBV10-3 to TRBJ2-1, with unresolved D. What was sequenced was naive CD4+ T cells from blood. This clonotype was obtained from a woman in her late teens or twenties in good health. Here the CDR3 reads CAISESRSANEQFF. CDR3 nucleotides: TGTGCCATCAGTGAGTCGAGAAGCGCCAATGAGCAGTTCTTC.